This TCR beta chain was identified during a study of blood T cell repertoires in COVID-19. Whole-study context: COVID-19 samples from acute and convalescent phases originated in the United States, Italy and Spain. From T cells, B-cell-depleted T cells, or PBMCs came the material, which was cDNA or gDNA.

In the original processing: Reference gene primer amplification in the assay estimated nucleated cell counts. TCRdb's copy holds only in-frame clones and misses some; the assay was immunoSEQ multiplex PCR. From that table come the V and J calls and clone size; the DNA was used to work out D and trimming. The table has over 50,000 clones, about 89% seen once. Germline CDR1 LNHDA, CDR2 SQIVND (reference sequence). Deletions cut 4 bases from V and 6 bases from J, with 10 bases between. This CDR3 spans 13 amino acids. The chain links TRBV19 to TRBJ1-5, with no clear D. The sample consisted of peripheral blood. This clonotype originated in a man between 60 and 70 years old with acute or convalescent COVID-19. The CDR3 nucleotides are TGTGCCAGTAGTAGTCAGCGGGGTCAGCCCCAGCATTTT. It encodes CASSSQRGQPQHF.